The subject of this entry is one T cell receptor beta chain. Its cognate antigen is unknown. The data stem from a study of neoadjuvant anti-PD-1 for oral cavity cancer. For the study at large: Most patients had three to four biweekly doses of 3 mg/kg nivolumab before resection.

Time point in this sample: after neoadjuvant nivolumab, at surgical resection. The study, taken as a whole, reports: Only a few patients per response group were TCR-analyzed; validation needed. Non-responders to neoadjuvant nivolumab had significantly more clonal PBMC T cells than responders.

Here immunoSEQ multiplex PCR was the method, and the copy in TCRdb shows in-frame clones only, minus some. This sample has just over 65,000 clones, with approximately 84% found just once. The receptor was derived from a person between 40 and 79 years old with oral cavity squamous cell carcinoma. The sequencing used PBMCs, collected after nivolumab (anti-PD-1) treatment.

The CDR3: CASSYSEVSNTEAFF. Written as DNA, the CDR3 is TGTGCCAGCAGTTACTCGGAAGTATCGAACACTGAAGCTTTCTTT. The chain employs TRBV6-5 and TRBJ1-1; D ambiguous. The germline V and J ends were trimmed by 0 bases and 1 base, with 9 bases remaining between them. The CDR3 loop spans 15 amino acids. The germline gives CDR1 MNHEY, CDR2 SVGAGI.